This T cell receptor (beta chain) was sequenced in a study of identical twins. Overall study findings and caveats: Alpha sequences out of frame and shared by twins had excess low generation probability. It was possible that invariant MAIT and iNKT cells partly confounded the zero-insertion analyses.

Unique molecular identifiers were present on the cDNA, which also gained a universal primer site by template switching. One entry per CDR3 protein results from TCRdb running MiXCR on the 5' RACE reads. The profile covers 260,000 or so distinct CDR3 sequences, with 6.5% to 9% appearing a single time and more than 5% taken by the ten largest. Germline V gives CDR1 SGHVS, CDR2 FNYEAQ. CDR3 size: 14 residues. This clonotype was found a few times. Its antigen is undetermined. A junction boundary mismatches the germline segment, possibly from a read error. The same sample was also used in a study of yellow fever vaccine responses in identical twins. As reported in that work: Reportedly, the response of twins' T cells to the vaccine seemed partly convergent, partly personalized.

V is TRBV7-6 and J is TRBJ2-1, with D perhaps assigned TRBD1 or TRBD2 (6 bases each). The sequencing input was CD8+ T cells sorted from blood. The receptor comes from a woman aged 18-29 years in good health. The CDR3 spells CTSSLGQGGNEQFF. DNA for the CDR3: TGTACCAGCAGCTTAGGTCAAGGGGGGAATGAGCAGTTCTTC. Full variable domain (outside the CDR3, taken from reference TRBV7-6 and TRBJ2-1): GAGVSQSPRYKVTKRGQDVALRCDPISGHVSLYWYRQALGQGPEFLTYFNYEAQQDKSGLPNDRFSAERPEGSISTLTIQRTEQRDSAMYRCTSSLGQGGNEQFFGPGTRLTVL.